This TCR beta chain is from a study of T cell responses to AZD1222 COVID-19 vaccine. Overall study findings and caveats: An increase in Spike-specific TCR breadth and depth was observed after two AZD1222 doses. The repertoires were collected only after the peak T cell response. Baseline seropositivity characterized only a handful of AZD1222 recipients.

Profiled with immunoSEQ multiplex PCR; TCRdb holds only in-frame clones, not every one. The sample shows 200,000 or so clones, about 93% of them seen only once. The length of the CDR3 is 13 residues. CDR1 is LNHDA, CDR2 SQIVND, per germline (reference sequence). With 5 bases removed from V and 2 bases from J, the gap between germline ends came to 8 bases. As to this clone: Antigen unknown.

The sample was peripheral blood, taken on day 0 of MenACWY control vaccination. The chain has TRBV19 and TRBJ2-3; D uncertain. The receptor comes from an adult in good health. CDR3 DNA sequence: TGTGCCAGTAGTTCCTTGGCCACAGATACGCAGTATTTT. This translates into CASSSLATDTQYF. Supplemented by reference TRBV19 and TRBJ2-3, the full variable domain reads DGGITQSPKYLFRKEGQNVTLSCEQNLNHDAMYWYRQDPGQGLRLIYYSQIVNDFQKGDIAEGYSVSREKKESFPLTVTSAQKNPTAFYLCASSSLATDTQYFGPGTRLTVL.